The 26 T cell receptor beta chains reported below all come from one sample, sequenced in a study of cytomegalovirus exposure and HLA in healthy donors. With 60 Vbeta and 13 Jbeta primers, the PCR was carried out. The data were produced by immunoSEQ multiplex PCR, yet TCRdb's version contains in-frame clones alone and is incomplete. The sample yields about 130,000 clones, approximately 80% seen once. The sample was PBMCs. The receptor source for this set is a man younger than 40 in good health and CMV-seronegative.

This sequence joins TRBV5-1 and TRBJ1-2; 10 bases line up with TRBD1. The CDR3 length is 16 residues. Germline V gene sequence: CDR1 SGHRS, CDR2 YFSETQ. The ends lost 0 bases at V and 6 bases at J; junction bases unmatched: 8. The CDR3 is CASSLDLVGQGDGYTF. CDR3 bases: TGCGCCAGCAGCTTGGATTTGGTCGGACAGGGGGATGGCTACACCTTC. Full variable domain (outside the CDR3, taken from reference TRBV5-1 and TRBJ1-2): KAGVTQTPRYLIKTRGQQVTLSCSPISGHRSVSWYQQTPGQGLQFLFEYFSETQRNKGNFPGRFSGRQFSNSRSEMNVSTLELGDSALYLCASSLDLVGQGDGYTFGSGTRLTVV.

The chain is built from TRBV6-6 and TRBJ2-3; 12 bases fit TRBD2. The trim removed 7 bases at V and 2 bases at J, leaving 4 bases unmatched. CDR1 and CDR2 (germline): MNHNY, SVGAGI (reference sequence). The CDR3 covers 15 residues. The CDR3 region has the DNA TGTGCCAGCATACTAGCGGGAGGCTTCACAGATACGCAGTATTTT. Residues: CASILAGGFTDTQYF.

This chain links TRBV4-1 with TRBJ2-1; 11 nucleotides agree with TRBD1. V trimming: 2 bases; J trimming: 6 bases; junction bases outside the gene matches: 6. Germline V CDR1 and CDR2: MGHRA, YSYEKL. The CDR3 is 16 residues long. CDR3 amino acids: CASSQPLDRGLNEQFF. CDR3 coding DNA: TGCGCCAGCAGCCAACCCCTGGACAGGGGGCTCAATGAGCAGTTCTTC.

CDR3 region: CASRPGTGSGQETQYF. The CDR3 DNA reads as TGTGCCAGCAGACCCGGGACAGGGTCGGGACAAGAGACCCAGTACTTC. The chain combines TRBV2 with TRBJ2-5; 9 positions match TRBD1. Germline CDR1 is SNHLY and CDR2 is FYNNEI. The CDR3 consists of 16 residues. J gave up 2 bases and V 6 bases, and 10 bases lay outside the gene matches.

The chain is built from TRBV2 and TRBJ2-7; 8 bases fit TRBD1. In germline, CDR1 is SNHLY, CDR2 FYNNEI. Losses at the gene ends were 7 bases for V and 3 bases for J; bases not matched to a gene: 8. There are 14 residues in the CDR3. Here the CDR3 reads CASTRQGSLYEQYF. DNA for the CDR3: TGTGCCAGCACCCGACAGGGGTCCCTCTACGAGCAGTACTTC.

The rearrangement joins TRBV9 to TRBJ2-3; 15 bases fit TRBD2. Germline V gene sequence: CDR1 SGDLS, CDR2 YYNGEE. V was clipped by 3 bases and J by 6 bases; unmatched bases: 2. This CDR3 is 15 amino acids long. CDR3: CASSGGLAGGDTQYF. As DNA, the CDR3 is TGTGCCAGCAGCGGAGGACTAGCGGGAGGGGATACGCAGTATTTT.

The chain employs TRBV2 and TRBJ2-5; 9 bases align to TRBD1. The DNA end is a closer match to TRBJ2-7, so the J assignment may be wrong. CDR1 and CDR2 from the germline V gene are SNHLY and FYNNEI. The CDR3 consists of 14 residues. The CDR3: CASGLQGASNEQYF. The CDR3 region has the DNA TGTGCCAGCGGATTACAGGGGGCTAGTAACGAGCAGTACTTC.

CDR3 DNA sequence: TGCGCCAGCAGCGAGGGACTAGCGGGATCCTACGAGCAGTACTTC. This sequence encodes CASSEGLAGSYEQYF. This chain joins TRBV5-1 and TRBJ2-7, with 13 bases matching TRBD2. The CDR3 is 15 residues long. Germline values: CDR1 SGHRS, CDR2 YFSETQ. V gave up 4 bases and J gave up 1 base; unmatched junction bases: 2.

V and J are TRBV18 and TRBJ2-7; D is ambiguous. CDR3 size: 13 residues. V was clipped by 2 bases and J by 4 bases, with 9 bases between them. Germline-derived CDR1 and CDR2 are KGHSH and LQKENI. This CDR3 is CASSPSFSYEQYF. CDR3 in DNA: TGTGCCAGCTCACCATCTTTTAGTTACGAGCAGTACTTC.

This chain uses TRBV6-5 with TRBJ2-1, with D perhaps TRBD1 (5 bases). The CDR3 consists of 14 residues. Deletions cut 8 bases from V and 0 bases from J, with 11 bases between. Germline CDR1 is MNHEY and CDR2 is SVGAGI. CDR3 DNA: TGTGCCAGCGCAACAAGGGGCTCCTACAATGAGCAGTTCTTC. Protein: CASATRGSYNEQFF.

The rearrangement joins TRBV5-1 to TRBJ2-3; perhaps TRBD2 as D (5 bases). Germline V gene lookup returns CDR1 SGHRS and CDR2 YFSETQ. The CDR3 has 15 amino acids. Trimming shortened V by 3 bases and J by 1 base, and 12 bases separated the two germline ends. CDR3 coding DNA: TGCGCCAGCAGCTGGACCCGGGGTGGCACAGATACGCAGTATTTT. Translated, it gives CASSWTRGGTDTQYF.

The chain combines TRBV19 with TRBJ2-1; 8 bases match TRBD2. Germline values: CDR1 LNHDA, CDR2 SQIVND (reference sequence). The V gene end was trimmed by 4 bases and the J gene end by 7 bases; junction bases not matched to a gene: 9. The CDR3 is made up of 15 amino acids. CDR3 amino acids: CASSTRLAPRNEQFF. CDR3 in DNA: TGTGCCAGTAGTACCCGACTAGCGCCCAGGAATGAGCAGTTCTTC.

This clone was detected only a few times. The V gene is TRBV5-6, the J gene TRBJ1-1, with 7 bases matching TRBD1. The V gene end was trimmed by 6 bases and the J gene end by 3 bases; junction bases not matched to a gene: 11. CDR3 length: 15 residues. The V gene's germline CDR1 is SGHDT and CDR2 YYEEEE. CDR3 sequence (DNA): TGTGCCAGCAACCATCTTCGGACAGGATACACTGAAGCTTTCTTT. It codes for CASNHLRTGYTEAFF.

J is TRBJ1-2 and V is TRBV9, with D possibly being TRBD1 (5 bases). The CDR3 covers 15 residues. Trimming took 0 bases from V and 7 from J, leaving 16 bases between them. Germline CDR1 and CDR2: SGDLS and YYNGEE. CDR3 bases: TGTGCCAGCAGCGTAGGGGCCAGGGCAGGTCGTGGCTACACCTTC. Its translation is CASSVGARAGRGYTF.

The chain combines TRBV15 with TRBJ2-7; 8 bases are shared with TRBD2. The junction had 4 bases not matched to a gene; V was cut back by 3 bases and J by 6 bases. The CDR3 runs 13 residues. Germline assignment: CDR1 LNHNV and CDR2 YYDKDF (reference sequence). The CDR3 sequence is CATSSRTSSEQYF. The CDR3, as DNA: TGTGCCACCAGCAGCCGGACTAGCTCCGAGCAGTACTTC. Full variable domain (remainder filled in from reference TRBV15 and TRBJ2-7): DAMVIQNPRYQVTQFGKPVTLSCSQTLNHNVMYWYQQKSSQAPKLLFHYYDKDFNNEADTPDNFQSRRPNTSFCFLDIRSPGLGDTAMYLCATSSRTSSEQYFGPGTRLTVT.

This clone was observed a single time. This sequence joins TRBV5-1 and TRBJ1-1; 9 nucleotides match TRBD1. Per the germline V gene, CDR1 is SGHRS and CDR2 is YFSETQ. CDR3 length equals 14 residues. Unmatched junction bases numbered 12, after V lost 4 bases and J lost 11 bases. The CDR3 sequence: CASSPGGGTGFAFF. CDR3 DNA sequence: TGCGCCAGCAGCCCAGGAGGGGGGACAGGGTTTGCTTTCTTT.

The V call is TRBV6-6, the J call TRBJ1-6; D possibly corresponds to TRBD1 (5 bases). The CDR3 is 14 residues long. CDR1 MNHNY and CDR2 SVGAGI come from the germline V gene (reference sequence). V was cut by 7 bases and J by 7 bases, with 14 bases left in between. The CDR3 region is CASTTLGGNSPLHF. The CDR3 nucleotides are TGTGCCAGCACCACCCTTGGGGGGAATTCACCCCTCCACTTT.

This clone was counted once. The rearrangement joins TRBV30 to TRBJ2-1; TRBD2 aligns across 10 bases. Germline V gene lookup returns CDR1 GTSNPN and CDR2 SVGIG (reference sequence). Trimming removed 0 bases from V and 5 bases from J; junction bases left unmatched: 1. This CDR3 has 14 residues. The CDR3 bases are TGTGCCTGGAGTGTACTAGCGGGACACAATGAGCAGTTCTTC. This gives the protein CAWSVLAGHNEQFF.

The genes are TRBV5-1 and TRBJ2-5, with 8 positions matching TRBD1. Gene TRBJ2-7 matches the end of the DNA better, so the J call may be wrong. CDR3 length equals 14 residues. Germline-derived CDR1 and CDR2 are SGHRS and YFSETQ. CDR3: CASSLGQGSSEQYF. The CDR3 DNA reads as TGCGCCAGCAGCTTGGGACAGGGGAGTAGCGAGCAGTACTTC.

The chain couples TRBV13 to TRBJ2-1; the match to TRBD2 covers 7 bases. Germline-derived CDR1 and CDR2 are PRHDT and FYEKMQ (reference sequence). Trimming at V came to 4 bases and at J to 9 bases, leaving 12 bases not matched to a gene. CDR3 length: 15 amino acids. In DNA, the CDR3 is TGTGCCAGCAGCTCCCGATTGGCGGGAGTGGTTGAGCAGTTCTTC. Translating gives CASSSRLAGVVEQFF.

This chain connects TRBV9 to TRBJ2-7, with 9 bases fitting TRBD2. The J segment lost 7 bases and the V segment lost 2 bases, leaving 13 bases of the junction unmatched. The V gene's germline CDR1 is SGDLS and CDR2 YYNGEE. The CDR3 loop spans 16 amino acids. The DNA of the CDR3 is TGTGCCAGCAGCGTTGGACTAGCGAACTCCGCTCGGGAGCAGTACTTC. Translation: CASSVGLANSAREQYF.

The chain recombines TRBV6-5 with TRBJ1-3; D is unclear. This CDR3 spans 15 amino acids. Germline assignment: CDR1 MNHEY and CDR2 SVGAGI. V was clipped by 6 bases and J by 2 bases, with 14 bases between them. This chain's CDR3 is CASRRLIGTGNTIYF. The CDR3 DNA sequence: TGTGCCAGCAGGCGACTAATTGGGACTGGAAACACCATATATTTT.

This clone appeared once. The chain is built from TRBV9 and TRBJ2-7; TRBD2 matches at 11 bases. CDR1 is SGDLS and CDR2 is YYNGEE in the germline V gene. The CDR3 runs to 15 residues. Germline trimming cut 4 bases from V and 2 bases from J; bases unmatched to any gene: 5. CDR3 region: CASSPSSGRAYEQYF. CDR3 sequence (DNA): TGTGCCAGCAGCCCAAGTAGCGGGAGGGCCTACGAGCAGTACTTC.

V is TRBV7-9 and J is TRBJ2-1; maybe TRBD2 (5 bases). This CDR3 comprises 15 residues. V was pared by 5 bases and J by 0 bases, with 11 bases between. CDR1 and CDR2 (germline): SEHNR, FQNEAQ (reference sequence). Here the CDR3 reads CASSGTADSYNEQFF. Written as DNA, the CDR3 is TGTGCCAGCAGCGGTACAGCGGACTCCTACAATGAGCAGTTCTTC. Together with reference TRBV7-9 and TRBJ2-1, the CDR3 gives the full variable domain: DTGVSQNPRHKITKRGQNVTFRCDPISEHNRLYWYRQTLGQGPEFLTYFQNEAQLEKSRLLSDRFSAERPKGSFSTLEIQRTEQGDSAMYLCASSGTADSYNEQFFGPGTRLTVL.

This clone was detected only once. The V and J genes are TRBV5-1 and TRBJ2-5; 7 bases are shared with TRBD1. The V gene's germline CDR1 is SGHRS and CDR2 YFSETQ. This CDR3 has 16 amino acids. V lost 0 bases, J lost 6 bases, and 11 bases stayed unmatched. Written as DNA, the CDR3 is TGCGCCAGCAGCTTGGTTCCCCAGGGGGTTAGGAAGACCCAGTACTTC. It specifies CASSLVPQGVRKTQYF.

The rearrangement uses TRBV7-2 and TRBJ2-3, with 9 bases identical to TRBD2. Germline V gene lookup returns CDR1 SGHTA and CDR2 FQGNSA. CDR3 length: 15 amino acids. The V and J ends lost 7 bases and 0 bases, in that order; junction bases with no gene match: 5. The DNA of the CDR3 is TGTGCCAGCACGATTCTAGCGGGAAGCACAGATACGCAGTATTTT. Encoded protein: CASTILAGSTDTQYF.